This T cell receptor (beta chain) was recovered during a study of control samples from healthy donors and cancer patients. Concerning this clone itself: A junction boundary mismatches the germline segment, possibly from a read error.

This CDR3 is built from 11 residues. Germline V CDR1 and CDR2: LGHDT, YNNKEL (reference sequence). Profiled with immunoSEQ multiplex PCR; TCRdb holds only in-frame clones, not every one. The sample has about 90,000 clones, 90% seen once. The chain links TRBV3-1 (or the pseudogene TRBV3-2) to TRBJ1-1, with TRBD1 identical over 7 bases. The sequencing sample was made of blood. This TCR was sampled from a woman younger than 30 in good health. The CDR3: CASRVRGAPTF. CDR3 in DNA: TGTGCCAGCAGGGTCAGGGGGGCGCCGACCTTT.